This TCR beta chain was sequenced for a study of shared clonotypes between healthy human individuals. Findings of the study overall: The study drew on few donors, limiting represented genetic and exposure-history diversity. For sorted subsets, rarefaction showed incomplete sequencing despite large depth.

As to this clone: Its antigen is not known.

An assay was performed, and its level was deep. Several immunoSEQ 96-well plates shared each subset's DNA, each plate a replicate. Assay used: immunoSEQ multiplex PCR; TCRdb lists only in-frame clones, some missing. The top ten hold around 0.097% of the sample, which has about 650,000 clones, 95% to 96% seen once. The CDR3 runs to 17 residues. V was trimmed by 3 bases and J by 0 bases, leaving 18 bases between them. Germline V gives CDR1 SGDLS, CDR2 YYNGEE. Naive CD8 cells lacked CD45RO and underwent positive selection for CCR7, leaving out terminally differentiated effector memory CD45RA+ cells. Sample: naive CD8+ T cells sorted from blood. This sequence originates from a woman in her 30s in good health. The chain links TRBV9 to TRBJ1-1; D is unclear. This CDR3 reads CASSATGKARMNTEAFF. Here the CDR3 DNA reads TGTGCCAGCAGCGCCACCGGTAAGGCCCGCATGAACACTGAAGCTTTCTTT.